This record concerns one T cell receptor (beta chain) sequence. Its antigen is undetermined. The germline CDR1 and CDR2 sequences are MNHNY and SVGAGI (reference sequence). The V gene end was trimmed by 6 bases and the J gene end by 5 bases; junction bases not matched to a gene: 7. There are 14 residues in the CDR3. Produced via immunoSEQ multiplex PCR; TCRdb's table is partial and in-frame only. The sample records approximately 99,000 clones, 75% to 95% being singletons. The data were obtained in a study of graft-versus-host responses after intestinal transplantation. The source of this sequence is a human donor who was the organ donor for an intestinal transplant. The sample consisted of unstimulated CD4+ T cells sorted from spleen or lymph node cells, taken before transplant. The chain carries TRBV6-6 and TRBJ2-7, with TRBD1 identical over 10 bases. The CDR3 reads CASSLDRGRDEQYF. CDR3 DNA sequence: TGTGCCAGCAGCTTAGACAGGGGGCGGGACGAGCAGTACTTC.